This TCR beta chain appears in the sequencing data of a study of CD8 T cells in ankylosing spondylitis (dated 2017 in TCRdb). Turning to the overall study: The study profiled T cell receptor beta repertoires in healthy donors and ankylosing spondylitis patients to find disease-linked TCR variants. The full study cohort comprised approximately 23 ankylosing spondylitis patients and 85 to 120 healthy donors. Samples of peripheral blood were taken, and for ankylosing spondylitis patients, synovial fluid was collected as well.

The reads were generated on an Illumina HiSeq 2500. Quantitative 5'-RACE with molecular barcodes was the method used to prepare the TCR beta libraries. The published analysis was carried out like this. A new computational method, built on a probabilistic model of VDJ rearrangement, was used to identify disease-linked TCR variants. TCRdb trimmed the raw reads at Q25, called clones with MiXCR and kept productive beta chains. Every CDR3 protein is listed once, alongside the most common genes and DNA of its rows. TCRdb's processing, not the authors' own work, is the source of the V and J calls. A total of approximately 250,000 distinct CDR3 sequences appear in this sample, 30% to 40% of them only once. The top ten clonotypes cover around 4.5% of the sample. V sheds 5 bases and J sheds 2 bases, leaving 17 bases between their ends. The CDR3 covers 16 residues, taking in both the cysteine and the phenylalanine. Only the CDR3 DNA is retained, 48 bases long and in frame from the first base.

This clonotype has a handful of counts. Its antigen has not been determined. Base qualities are not at hand, and no much larger clone is one base apart. Broad study findings and their caveats: A TCR beta motif of several highly homologous amino acid variants appeared characteristic of blood from ankylosing spondylitis patients. According to the report, matched synovial fluid samples from ankylosing spondylitis patients were significantly enriched for the disease-linked clones. The disease-linked clones had a CD8+ phenotype and were found at relatively low frequencies in peripheral blood. Some motif variants had previously been reported in the synovial fluid and blood of reactive arthritis patients, which suggests shared mechanisms of disease initiation.

This sequence was found in a male donor with ankylosing spondylitis or in good health (not recorded which). The chain employs TRBV12-3 or TRBV12-4 and TRBJ2-3; the D gene assignment is ambiguous. Material for sequencing was blood, either unsorted or a sorted T cell fraction (not recorded which). DNA sequence: TGTGCCAGCAGTCTCGCCTTGATCACTCTCACAGATACGCAGTATTTT. Its protein product is CASSLALITLTDTQYF.